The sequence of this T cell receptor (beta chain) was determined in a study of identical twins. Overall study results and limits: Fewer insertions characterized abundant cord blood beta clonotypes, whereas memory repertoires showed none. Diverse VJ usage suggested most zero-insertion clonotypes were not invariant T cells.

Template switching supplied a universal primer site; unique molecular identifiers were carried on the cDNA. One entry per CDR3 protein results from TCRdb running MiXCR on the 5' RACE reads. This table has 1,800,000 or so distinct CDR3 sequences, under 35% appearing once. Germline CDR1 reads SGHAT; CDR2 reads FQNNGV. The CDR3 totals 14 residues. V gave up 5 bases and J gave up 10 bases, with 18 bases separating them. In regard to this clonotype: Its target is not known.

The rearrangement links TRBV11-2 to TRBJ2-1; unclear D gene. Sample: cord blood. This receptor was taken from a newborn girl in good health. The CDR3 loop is CASSRLNSRQEQFF. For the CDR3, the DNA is TGTGCCAGCAGCCGCTTAAACTCCCGGCAGGAGCAGTTCTTC.